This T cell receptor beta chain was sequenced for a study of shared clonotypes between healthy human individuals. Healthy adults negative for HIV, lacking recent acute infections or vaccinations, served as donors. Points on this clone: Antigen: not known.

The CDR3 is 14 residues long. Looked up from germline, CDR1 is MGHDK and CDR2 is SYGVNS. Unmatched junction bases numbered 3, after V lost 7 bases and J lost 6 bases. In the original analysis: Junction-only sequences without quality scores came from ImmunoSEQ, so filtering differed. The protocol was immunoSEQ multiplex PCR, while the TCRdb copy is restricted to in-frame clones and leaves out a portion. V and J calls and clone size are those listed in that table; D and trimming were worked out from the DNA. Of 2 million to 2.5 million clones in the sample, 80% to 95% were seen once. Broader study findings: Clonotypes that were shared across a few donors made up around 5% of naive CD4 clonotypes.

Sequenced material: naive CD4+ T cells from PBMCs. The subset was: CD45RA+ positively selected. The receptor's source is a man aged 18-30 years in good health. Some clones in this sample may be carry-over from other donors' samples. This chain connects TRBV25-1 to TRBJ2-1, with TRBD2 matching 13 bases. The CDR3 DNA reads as TGTGCCAGCACGGGACTAGCGGGGCTCAATGAGCAGTTCTTC. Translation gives CASTGLAGLNEQFF.